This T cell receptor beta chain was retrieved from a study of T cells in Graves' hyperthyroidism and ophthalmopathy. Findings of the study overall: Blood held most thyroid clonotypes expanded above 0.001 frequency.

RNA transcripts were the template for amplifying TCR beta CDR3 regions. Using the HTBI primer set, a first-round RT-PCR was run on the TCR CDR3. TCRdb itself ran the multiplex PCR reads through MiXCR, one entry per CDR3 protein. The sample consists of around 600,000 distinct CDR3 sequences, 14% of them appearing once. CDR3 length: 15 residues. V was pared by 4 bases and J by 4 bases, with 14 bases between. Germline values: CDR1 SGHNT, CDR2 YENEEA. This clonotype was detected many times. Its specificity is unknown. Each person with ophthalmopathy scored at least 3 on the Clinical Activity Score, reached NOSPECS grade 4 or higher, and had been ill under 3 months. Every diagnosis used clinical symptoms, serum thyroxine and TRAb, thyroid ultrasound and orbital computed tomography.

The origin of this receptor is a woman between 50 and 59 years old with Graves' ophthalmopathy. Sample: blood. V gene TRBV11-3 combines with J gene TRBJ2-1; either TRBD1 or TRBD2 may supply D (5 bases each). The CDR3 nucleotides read TGTGCCAGCAGCTACCGGGACGGACTTTACAATGAGCAGTTCTTC. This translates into CASSYRDGLYNEQFF. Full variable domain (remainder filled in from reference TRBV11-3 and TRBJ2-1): EAGVVQSPRYKIIEKKQPVAFWCNPISGHNTLYWYLQNLGQGPELLIRYENEEAVDDSQLPKDRFSAERLKGVDSTLKIQPAELGDSAVYLCASSYRDGLYNEQFFGPGTRLTVL.